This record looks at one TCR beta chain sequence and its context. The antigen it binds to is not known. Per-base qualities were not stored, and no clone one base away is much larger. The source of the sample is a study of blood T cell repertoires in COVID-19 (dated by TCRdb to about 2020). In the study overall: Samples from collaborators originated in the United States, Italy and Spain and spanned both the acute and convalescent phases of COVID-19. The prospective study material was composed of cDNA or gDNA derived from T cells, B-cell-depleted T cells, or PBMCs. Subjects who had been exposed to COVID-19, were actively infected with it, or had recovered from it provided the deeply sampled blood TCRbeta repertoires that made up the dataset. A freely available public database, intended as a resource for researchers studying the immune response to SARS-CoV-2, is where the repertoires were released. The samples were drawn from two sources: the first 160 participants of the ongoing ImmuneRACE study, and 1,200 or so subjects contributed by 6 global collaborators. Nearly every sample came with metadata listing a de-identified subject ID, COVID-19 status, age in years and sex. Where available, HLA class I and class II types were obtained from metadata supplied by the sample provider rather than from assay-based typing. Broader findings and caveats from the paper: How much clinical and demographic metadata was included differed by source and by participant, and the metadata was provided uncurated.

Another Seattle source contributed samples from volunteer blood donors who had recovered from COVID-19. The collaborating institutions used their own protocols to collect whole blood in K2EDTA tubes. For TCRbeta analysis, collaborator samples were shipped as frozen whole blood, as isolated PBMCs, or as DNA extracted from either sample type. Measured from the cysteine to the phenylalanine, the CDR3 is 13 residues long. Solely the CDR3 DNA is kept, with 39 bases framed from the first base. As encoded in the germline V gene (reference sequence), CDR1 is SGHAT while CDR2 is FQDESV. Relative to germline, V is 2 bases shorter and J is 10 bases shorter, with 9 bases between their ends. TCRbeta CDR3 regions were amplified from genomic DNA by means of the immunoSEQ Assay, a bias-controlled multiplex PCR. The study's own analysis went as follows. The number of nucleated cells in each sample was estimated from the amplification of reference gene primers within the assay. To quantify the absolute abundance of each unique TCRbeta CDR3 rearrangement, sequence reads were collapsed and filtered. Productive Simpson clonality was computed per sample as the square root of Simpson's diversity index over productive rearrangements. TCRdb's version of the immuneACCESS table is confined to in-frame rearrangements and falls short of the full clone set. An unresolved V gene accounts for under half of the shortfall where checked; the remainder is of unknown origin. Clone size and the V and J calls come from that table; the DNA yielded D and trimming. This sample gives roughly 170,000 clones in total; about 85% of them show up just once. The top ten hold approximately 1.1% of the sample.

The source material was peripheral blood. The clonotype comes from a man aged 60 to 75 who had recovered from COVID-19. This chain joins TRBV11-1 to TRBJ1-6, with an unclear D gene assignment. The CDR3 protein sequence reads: CASSLNTVSPLHF. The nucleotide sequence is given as TGTGCCAGCAGCTTAAATACGGTCTCACCCCTCCACTTT.